This TCR beta chain was captured by sequencing in a study of PD-L1 blockade in urothelial cancer. Study-wide background: Every 3 weeks, patients received intravenous atezolizumab 1,200 mg, beginning 2014. Blood analyses occurred 3 weeks (second dose) and 6 weeks post treatment start.

The data were produced by immunoSEQ multiplex PCR, yet TCRdb's version contains in-frame clones alone and is incomplete. The sample lists tens of thousands of clones, roughly four fifths seen once, with under 4% in the top ten. The germline V gene encodes CDR1 MNHEY and CDR2 SVGAGI. The CDR3 has 14 amino acids. V lost 6 bases and J lost 5, with 16 bases in between. The sequenced sample was PBMCs, obtained around atezolizumab (anti-PD-L1) treatment. This chain connects TRBV6-5 to TRBJ2-5; D is possibly TRBD1 (7 bases). This clonotype was sampled from a man in his 70s with urothelial cancer. CDR3 amino acids: CASRRGRRGETQYF. The CDR3 nucleotides are TGTGCCAGCAGAAGGGGGCGGAGGGGGGAGACCCAGTACTTC.